The source of this T cell receptor beta chain is a study of cytomegalovirus exposure and HLA in healthy donors. Use of 60 Vbeta and 13 Jbeta primers characterized the PCR. Here immunoSEQ multiplex PCR was the method, and the copy in TCRdb shows in-frame clones only, minus some. The table includes about 130,000 clones, about four fifths detected once. Remarks on this clone: Its antigen remains unknown.

The CDR3 spans 15 residues. V was shortened by 0 bases and J by 4 bases, with 10 bases between the two germline ends. The germline gives CDR1 MNHNS, CDR2 SASEGT. Whole-study results and caveats: Later analysis associated a missense DCLRE1C variant with TCR beta V- and J-gene trimming.

Sequenced material: PBMCs. V and J are TRBV6-1 and TRBJ1-5; D gene unclear. This sequence was found in a middle-aged woman in good health and CMV-seronegative. The CDR3 loop reads CASSEALTHNQPQHF. The CDR3, as DNA: TGTGCCAGCAGTGAAGCGCTGACACATAATCAGCCCCAGCATTTT.